These 11 T cell receptor beta chains share one sample of origin, sequenced in a study of T-cell memory formation after mild COVID-19. MiXCR, run by TCRdb on the 5' RACE reads, gives a single entry per CDR3 protein. The sample yields under 350,000 distinct CDR3 sequences, roughly 15% seen once. The sequenced sample was PBMCs or a T cell subset sorted from them (not recorded which). The source is a man aged 18 to 29 who had mild COVID-19 (a few samples of this study predate the infection). Cell type and time point are not known.

This clonotype was counted ten times or more. The genes are TRBV5-5 and TRBJ1-2; TRBD1 matches 7 bases. CDR1 is SGHKS and CDR2 is YYEKEE in the germline V gene (reference sequence). There are 11 residues in the CDR3. Trimming removed 5 bases from V and 5 bases from J; junction bases left unmatched: 0. The CDR3 sequence: CASRQGYGYTF. The CDR3, as DNA: TGTGCCAGCAGACAGGGGTATGGCTACACCTTC.

There are a few counts of this clonotype. The chain links TRBV6-6 to TRBJ1-1; 8 bases line up with TRBD1. Germline CDR1 and CDR2: MNHNY and SVGAGI (reference sequence). J gave up 4 bases and V 5 bases, and 6 bases lay outside the gene matches. The CDR3 extends over 14 amino acids. The CDR3, as DNA: TGTGCCAGCAGTGCAGGGGGCGGCGGCACTGAAGCTTTCTTT. It is translated as CASSAGGGGTEAFF.

The chain recombines TRBV5-1 with TRBJ2-1; 7 bases agree with TRBD1. CDR3 length: 12 amino acids. Germline CDR1 SGHRS, CDR2 YFSETQ. V gave up 4 bases and J gave up 8 bases; unmatched junction bases: 3. In DNA form, the CDR3 reads TGCGCCAGCAGCCGACAGGGCTATGAGCAGTTCTTC. This gives the protein CASSRQGYEQFF.

The gene calls are TRBV20-1 and TRBJ2-5; D not certain. The germline V and J ends were trimmed by 7 bases and 5 bases, with 11 bases remaining between them. CDR3 size: 11 residues. Per the germline V gene, CDR1 is DFQATT and CDR2 is SNEGSKA (reference sequence). Here the CDR3 reads CSVSLRETQYF. CDR3 nucleotide sequence: TGCAGTGTAAGCCTACGGGAGACCCAGTACTTC.

This clonotype was counted ten times or more. The chain combines TRBV5-1 with TRBJ2-2; the D call may be TRBD1 or TRBD2 (5 bases each). Germline V CDR1 and CDR2: SGHRS, YFSETQ. The length of the CDR3 is 16 residues. V was pared by 0 bases and J by 3 bases, with 12 bases between. The CDR3 loop reads CASSLVWDAYTGELFF. CDR3 sequence (DNA): TGCGCCAGCAGCTTGGTGTGGGACGCCTACACCGGGGAGCTGTTTTTT.

The chain couples TRBV27 to TRBJ2-7; no clear D gene. CDR3 length: 13 amino acids. Deletions cut 4 bases from V and 4 bases from J, with 11 bases between. Germline V CDR1 and CDR2: MNHEY, SMNVEV (reference sequence). The CDR3 loop reads CASSSMGGYEQYV. Here the CDR3 DNA reads TGTGCCAGCAGTTCCATGGGCGGATACGAGCAGTACGTC.

This clonotype was seen a few times. The chain employs TRBV12-3 or TRBV12-4 and TRBJ1-1; D possibly corresponds to TRBD1 (6 bases). V was shortened by 8 bases and J by 2 bases, with 15 bases between the two germline ends. This CDR3 comprises 14 residues. As DNA, the CDR3 is TGTGCCAGCGCAAGACAGGTATTAAACACTGAAGCTTTCTTT. It translates to CASARQVLNTEAFF.

The chain has TRBV7-6 and TRBJ2-2, with TRBD1 as a possible D gene (6 bases). Looked up from germline, CDR1 is SGHVS and CDR2 is FNYEAQ. The length of the CDR3 is 15 residues. Trimming shortened V by 3 bases and J by 6 bases, and 14 bases separated the two germline ends. The CDR3 DNA is TGTGCCAGCAGCTTCAGGGGTGCCCCGGCCGGGGAGCTGTTTTTT. Its protein is CASSFRGAPAGELFF.

The chain recombines TRBV6-1 with TRBJ2-7, with 7 positions matching TRBD2. The CDR3 covers 15 residues. CDR1 and CDR2 (germline): MNHNS, SASEGT. V shed 4 bases, J shed 2 bases, and the junction held 8 bases outside the gene matches. CDR3 in amino acids: CASSVGRTSAYEQYV. CDR3 nucleotides: TGTGCCAGCAGTGTCGGGAGGACATCCGCCTACGAGCAGTACGTC.

This clonotype turned up a few times. The chain uses TRBV20-1 and TRBJ1-2; D not certain. The CDR3 contains 14 residues. Trimming removed 3 bases from V and 3 bases from J, with 14 bases in between. Germline V gives CDR1 DFQATT, CDR2 SNEGSKA (reference sequence). In DNA form, the CDR3 reads TGCAGTGCTAGTTCAAGACCGCCTTACTATGGCTACACCTTC. It specifies CSASSRPPYYGYTF.

The chain joins TRBV5-1 to TRBJ2-2; possible D gene TRBD1, 5 bases. The CDR3 is 15 amino acids. Germline V gives CDR1 SGHRS, CDR2 YFSETQ. V lost 4 bases and J lost 4, with 14 bases in between. The CDR3 DNA is TGCGCCAGCAGCAGCCAGGGTTTAGGCACCGGGGAGCTGTTTTTT. Translation gives CASSSQGLGTGELFF.